A single TCR beta chain is shown here with its context. Its antigen is not known. The donors belonged to the roughly 110-subject validation cohort, separate from the roughly 650-subject first cohort. This entry belongs to a study of cytomegalovirus exposure and HLA in healthy donors. Overall study results and limits: Among the CMV-associated chains, three were confirmed in vitro as specific for CMV antigens. In the approximately 120 validation repertoires, a later analysis found that first-cohort TCR clusters tended to co-occur.

Sequenced by immunoSEQ multiplex PCR; TCRdb stores in-frame clones only, minus some. The sample contains 100,000 to 150,000 clones, more than 70% of which appear only once. The V and J ends lost 1 base and 7 bases, in that order; junction bases with no gene match: 3. The CDR3 sequence is 14 residues long. Per the germline V gene, CDR1 is MNHNS and CDR2 is SASEGT. V and J are TRBV6-1 and TRBJ1-2; TRBD1 aligns across 10 bases. This clonotype was obtained from a man aged 25 to 40 in good health and CMV-seronegative. Sequences were obtained from PBMCs. The CDR3 sequence: CASSEGQGASGYTF. Written as DNA, the CDR3 is TGTGCCAGCAGTGAAGGACAGGGGGCGTCTGGCTACACCTTC.